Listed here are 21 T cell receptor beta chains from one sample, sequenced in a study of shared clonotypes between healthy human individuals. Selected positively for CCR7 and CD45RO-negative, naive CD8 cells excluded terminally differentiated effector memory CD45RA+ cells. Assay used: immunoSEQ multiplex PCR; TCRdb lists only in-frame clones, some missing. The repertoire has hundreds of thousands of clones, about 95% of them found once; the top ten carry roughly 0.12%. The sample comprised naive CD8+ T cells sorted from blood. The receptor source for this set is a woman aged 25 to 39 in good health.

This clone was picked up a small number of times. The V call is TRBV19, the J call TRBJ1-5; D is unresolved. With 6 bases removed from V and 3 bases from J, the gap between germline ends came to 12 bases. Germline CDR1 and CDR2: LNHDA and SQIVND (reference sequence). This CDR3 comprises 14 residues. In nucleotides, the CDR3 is TGTGCCAGTAGGCGAGCAGGAAACAATCAGCCCCAGCATTTT. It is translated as CASRRAGNNQPQHF.

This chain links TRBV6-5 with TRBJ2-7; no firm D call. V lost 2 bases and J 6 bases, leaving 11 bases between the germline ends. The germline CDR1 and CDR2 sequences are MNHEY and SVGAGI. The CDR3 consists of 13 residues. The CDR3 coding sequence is TGTGCCAGCAGTTACGGGCCCCCCGGCGAGCAGTACTTC. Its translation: CASSYGPPGEQYF.

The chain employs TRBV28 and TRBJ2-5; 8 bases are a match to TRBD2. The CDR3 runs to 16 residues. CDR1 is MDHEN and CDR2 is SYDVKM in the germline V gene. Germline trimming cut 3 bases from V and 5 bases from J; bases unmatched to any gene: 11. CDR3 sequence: CASSLGREGLGETQYF. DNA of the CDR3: TGTGCCAGCAGTTTGGGTCGGGAGGGCCTCGGGGAGACCCAGTACTTC.

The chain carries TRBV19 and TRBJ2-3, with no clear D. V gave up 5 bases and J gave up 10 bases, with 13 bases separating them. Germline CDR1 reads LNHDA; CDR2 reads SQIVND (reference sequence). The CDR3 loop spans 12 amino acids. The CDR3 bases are TGTGCCAGTAGTCCCAATGCTGGGGCGCAGTATTTT. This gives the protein CASSPNAGAQYF. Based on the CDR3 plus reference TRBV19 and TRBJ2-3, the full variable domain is DGGITQSPKYLFRKEGQNVTLSCEQNLNHDAMYWYRQDPGQGLRLIYYSQIVNDFQKGDIAEGYSVSREKKESFPLTVTSAQKNPTAFYLCASSPNAGAQYFGPGTRLTVL.

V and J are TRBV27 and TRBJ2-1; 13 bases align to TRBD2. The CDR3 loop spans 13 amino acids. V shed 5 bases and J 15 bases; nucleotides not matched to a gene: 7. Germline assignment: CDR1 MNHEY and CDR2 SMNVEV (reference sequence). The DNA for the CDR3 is TGTGCCAGCAGTACCGGACTAGCGGGAGTTCGGTTCTTC. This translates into CASSTGLAGVRFF.

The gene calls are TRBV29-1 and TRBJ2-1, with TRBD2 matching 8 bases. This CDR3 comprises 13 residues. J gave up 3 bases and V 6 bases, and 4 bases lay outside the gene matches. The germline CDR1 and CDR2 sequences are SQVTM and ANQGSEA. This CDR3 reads CSVGLVDYNEQFF. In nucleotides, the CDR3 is TGCAGCGTGGGACTAGTAGACTACAATGAGCAGTTCTTC.

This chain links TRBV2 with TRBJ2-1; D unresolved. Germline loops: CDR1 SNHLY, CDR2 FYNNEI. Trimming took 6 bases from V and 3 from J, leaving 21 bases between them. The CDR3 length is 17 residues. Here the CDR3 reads CASSDDLTGSFYNEQFF. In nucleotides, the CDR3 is TGTGCCAGCAGCGACGACCTTACGGGCAGTTTCTACAATGAGCAGTTCTTC.

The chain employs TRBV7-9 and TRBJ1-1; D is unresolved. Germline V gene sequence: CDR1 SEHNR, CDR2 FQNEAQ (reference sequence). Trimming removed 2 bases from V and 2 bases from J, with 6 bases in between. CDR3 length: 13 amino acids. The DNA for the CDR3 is TGTGCCAGCAGCTTAACCAGAAACACTGAAGCTTTCTTT. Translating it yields CASSLTRNTEAFF.

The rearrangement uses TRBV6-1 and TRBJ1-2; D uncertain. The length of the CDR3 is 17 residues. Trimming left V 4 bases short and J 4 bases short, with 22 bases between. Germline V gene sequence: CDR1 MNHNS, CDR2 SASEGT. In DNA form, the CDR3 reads TGTGCCAGCAGTGGCCCTACCCTACAAGTAATCGCCTATGGCTACACCTTC. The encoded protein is CASSGPTLQVIAYGYTF.

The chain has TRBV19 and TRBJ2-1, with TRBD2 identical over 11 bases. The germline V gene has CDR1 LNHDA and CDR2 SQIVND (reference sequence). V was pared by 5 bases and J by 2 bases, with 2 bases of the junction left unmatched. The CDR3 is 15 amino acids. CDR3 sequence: CASSAGLAAYNEQFF. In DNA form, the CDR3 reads TGTGCCAGTAGTGCGGGACTAGCGGCCTACAATGAGCAGTTCTTC.

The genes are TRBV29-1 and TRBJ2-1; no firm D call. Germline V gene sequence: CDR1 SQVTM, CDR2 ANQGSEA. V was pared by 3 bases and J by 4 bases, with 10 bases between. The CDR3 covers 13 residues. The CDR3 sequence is CSVEFPGYNEQFF. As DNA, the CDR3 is TGCAGCGTTGAGTTTCCAGGTTACAATGAGCAGTTCTTC.

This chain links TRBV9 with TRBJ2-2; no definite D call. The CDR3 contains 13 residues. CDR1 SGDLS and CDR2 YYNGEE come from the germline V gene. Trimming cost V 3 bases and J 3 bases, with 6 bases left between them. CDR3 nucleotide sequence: TGTGCCAGCAGCGCGGGTTACACCGGGGAGCTGTTTTTT. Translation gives CASSAGYTGELFF.

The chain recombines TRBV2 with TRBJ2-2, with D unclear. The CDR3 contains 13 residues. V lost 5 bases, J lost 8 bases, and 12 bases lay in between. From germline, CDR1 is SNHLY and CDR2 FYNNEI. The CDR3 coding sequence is TGTGCCAGCAGTCTAGTCGGTTTGGGGGAGCTGTTTTTT. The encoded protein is CASSLVGLGELFF.

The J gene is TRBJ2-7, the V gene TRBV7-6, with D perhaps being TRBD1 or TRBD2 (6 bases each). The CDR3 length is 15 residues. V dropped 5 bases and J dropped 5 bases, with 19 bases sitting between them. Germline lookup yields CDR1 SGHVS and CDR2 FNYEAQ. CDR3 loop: CASSPLIPGAHEQYF. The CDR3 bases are TGTGCCAGCAGCCCCCTGATCCCGGGGGCCCACGAGCAGTACTTC.

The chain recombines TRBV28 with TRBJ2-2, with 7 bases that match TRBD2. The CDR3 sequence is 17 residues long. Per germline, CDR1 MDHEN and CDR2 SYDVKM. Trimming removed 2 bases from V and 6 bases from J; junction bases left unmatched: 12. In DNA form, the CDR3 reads TGTGCCAGCAGTTTACCGGGAGGCCGCCTTTATCCCGGGGAGCTGTTTTTT. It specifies CASSLPGGRLYPGELFF.

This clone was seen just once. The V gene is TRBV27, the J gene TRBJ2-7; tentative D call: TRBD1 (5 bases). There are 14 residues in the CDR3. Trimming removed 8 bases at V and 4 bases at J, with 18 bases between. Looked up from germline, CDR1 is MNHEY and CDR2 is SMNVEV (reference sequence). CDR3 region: CASALRVEKYEQYF. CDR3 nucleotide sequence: TGTGCCAGCGCACTCAGGGTGGAGAAGTACGAGCAGTACTTC.

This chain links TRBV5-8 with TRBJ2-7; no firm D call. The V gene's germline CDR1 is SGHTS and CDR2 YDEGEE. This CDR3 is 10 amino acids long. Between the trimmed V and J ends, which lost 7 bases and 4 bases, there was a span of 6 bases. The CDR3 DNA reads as TGTGCCAGCGGACCTTACGAGCAGTACTTC. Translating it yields CASGPYEQYF.

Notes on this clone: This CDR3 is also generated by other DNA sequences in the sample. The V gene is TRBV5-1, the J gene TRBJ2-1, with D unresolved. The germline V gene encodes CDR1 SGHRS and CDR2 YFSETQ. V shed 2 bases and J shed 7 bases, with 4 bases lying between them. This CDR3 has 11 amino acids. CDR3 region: CASSLGNEQFF. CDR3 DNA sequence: TGCGCCAGCAGCTTAGGGAATGAGCAGTTCTTC.

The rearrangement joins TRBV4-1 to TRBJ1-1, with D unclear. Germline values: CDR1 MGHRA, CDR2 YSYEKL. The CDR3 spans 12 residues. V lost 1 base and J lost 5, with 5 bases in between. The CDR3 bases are TGCGCCAGCAGCCAAGGGGCGACTGAAGCTTTCTTT. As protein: CASSQGATEAFF.

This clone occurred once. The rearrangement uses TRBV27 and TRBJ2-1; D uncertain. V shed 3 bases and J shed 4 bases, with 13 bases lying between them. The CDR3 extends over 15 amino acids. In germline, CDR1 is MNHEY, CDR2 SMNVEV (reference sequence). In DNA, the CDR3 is TGTGCCAGCAGTTTCACTCCCCCGGATTACAATGAGCAGTTCTTC. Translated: CASSFTPPDYNEQFF.

CDR3 DNA sequence: TGCGCCAGCAGCCAAGATCCGGTGACCCCCGGATACAATGAGCAGTTCTTC. Its protein product is CASSQDPVTPGYNEQFF. The V gene is TRBV4-1, the J gene TRBJ2-1; no clear D gene. The CDR3 loop spans 17 amino acids. CDR1 is MGHRA and CDR2 is YSYEKL in the germline V gene. V was shortened by 0 bases and J by 4 bases, with 16 bases between the two germline ends.